Sequencing of this T cell receptor beta chain was carried out in a study of blood T cell repertoires in COVID-19. Looking at the study overall: There were acute and convalescent COVID-19 samples, and they came from the United States, Italy and Spain. PBMCs, B-cell-depleted T cells, or T cells were the source of the cDNA or gDNA that made up the material.

Per the authors' pipeline: It was from reference gene primer amplification that nucleated cell counts were estimated. Libraries were prepared by immunoSEQ multiplex PCR; TCRdb keeps only in-frame clonotypes and omits some of them. V and J calls and clone size are given by that table; D and trimming were obtained from the DNA. The data hold approximately 19,000 clones, with roughly 88% observed a single time. The germline V and J ends were trimmed by 0 bases and 4 bases, with 9 bases remaining between them. The CDR3 loop spans 14 amino acids. Germline CDR1 is SGHRS and CDR2 is YFSETQ. The material sequenced was peripheral blood. The source of this sequence is a human donor in a cohort sampled during active COVID-19. The donor label of this sample is uncertain. The chain joins TRBV5-1 to TRBJ2-3; no clear D gene. For the CDR3, the DNA is TGCGCCAGCAGCTTGGACTCGGTCTCAGATACGCAGTATTTT. It is translated as CASSLDSVSDTQYF.